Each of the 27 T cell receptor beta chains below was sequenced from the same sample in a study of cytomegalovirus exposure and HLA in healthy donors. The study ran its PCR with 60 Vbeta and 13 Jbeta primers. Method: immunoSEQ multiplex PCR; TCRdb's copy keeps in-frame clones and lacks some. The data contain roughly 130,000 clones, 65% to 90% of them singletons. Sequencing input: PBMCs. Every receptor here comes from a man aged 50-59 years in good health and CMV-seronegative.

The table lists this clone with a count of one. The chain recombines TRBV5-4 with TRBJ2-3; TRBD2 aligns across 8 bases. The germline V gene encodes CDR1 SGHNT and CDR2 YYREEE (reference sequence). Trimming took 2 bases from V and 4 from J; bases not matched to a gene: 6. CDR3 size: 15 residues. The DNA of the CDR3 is TGTGCCAGCAGCTTTGGCGGGGGGACCCCAGATACGCAGTATTTT. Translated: CASSFGGGTPDTQYF.

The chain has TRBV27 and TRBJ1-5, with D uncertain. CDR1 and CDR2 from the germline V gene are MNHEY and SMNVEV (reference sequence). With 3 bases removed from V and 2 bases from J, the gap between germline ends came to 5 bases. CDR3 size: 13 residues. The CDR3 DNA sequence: TGTGCCAGCAGTTTTTCAGGCAATCAGCCCCAGCATTTT. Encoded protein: CASSFSGNQPQHF.

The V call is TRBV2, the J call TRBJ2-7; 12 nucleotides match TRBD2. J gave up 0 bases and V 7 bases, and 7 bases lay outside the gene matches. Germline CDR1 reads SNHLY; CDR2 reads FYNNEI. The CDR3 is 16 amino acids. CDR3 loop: CASMEGLAGNSYEQYF. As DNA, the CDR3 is TGTGCCAGCATGGAAGGACTAGCGGGGAACTCCTACGAGCAGTACTTC.

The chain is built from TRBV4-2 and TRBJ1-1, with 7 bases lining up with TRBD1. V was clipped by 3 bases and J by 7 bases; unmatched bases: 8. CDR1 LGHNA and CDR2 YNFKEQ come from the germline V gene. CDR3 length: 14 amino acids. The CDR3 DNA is TGTGCCAGCAGCCACCCGACAGGGTACCTTGAAGCTTTCTTT. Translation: CASSHPTGYLEAFF.

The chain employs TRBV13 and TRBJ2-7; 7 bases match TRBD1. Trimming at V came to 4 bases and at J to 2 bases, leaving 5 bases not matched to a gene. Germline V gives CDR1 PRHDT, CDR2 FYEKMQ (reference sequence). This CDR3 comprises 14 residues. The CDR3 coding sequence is TGTGCCAGCAGCTCGGACAGGACAACCTACGAGCAGTACTTC. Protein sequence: CASSSDRTTYEQYF.

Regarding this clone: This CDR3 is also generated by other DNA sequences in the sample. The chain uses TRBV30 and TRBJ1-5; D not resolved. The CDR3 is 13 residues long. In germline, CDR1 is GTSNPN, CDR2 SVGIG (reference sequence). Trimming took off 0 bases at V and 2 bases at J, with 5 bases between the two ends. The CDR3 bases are TGTGCCTGGAGTGTACGGGGCAATCAGCCCCAGCATTTT. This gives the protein CAWSVRGNQPQHF.

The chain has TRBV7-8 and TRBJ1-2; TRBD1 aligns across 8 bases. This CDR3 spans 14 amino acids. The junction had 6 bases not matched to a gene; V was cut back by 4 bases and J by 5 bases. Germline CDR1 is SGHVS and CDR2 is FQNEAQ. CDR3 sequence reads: CASSWGTGLYGYTF. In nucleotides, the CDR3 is TGTGCCAGCAGCTGGGGGACAGGATTGTATGGCTACACCTTC.

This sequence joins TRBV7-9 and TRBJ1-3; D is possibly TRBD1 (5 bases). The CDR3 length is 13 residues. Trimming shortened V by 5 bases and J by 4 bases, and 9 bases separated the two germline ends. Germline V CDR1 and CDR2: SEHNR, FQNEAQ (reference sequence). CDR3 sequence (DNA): TGTGCCAGCAGCCATAGGACAGGAAACACCATATATTTT. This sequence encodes CASSHRTGNTIYF.

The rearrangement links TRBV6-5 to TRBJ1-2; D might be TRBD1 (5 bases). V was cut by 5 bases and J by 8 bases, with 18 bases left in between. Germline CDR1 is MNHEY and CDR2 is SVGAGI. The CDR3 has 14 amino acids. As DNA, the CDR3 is TGTGCCAGCAGTCGCGTGCAGGGAATTGACGGCTACACCTTC. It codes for CASSRVQGIDGYTF.

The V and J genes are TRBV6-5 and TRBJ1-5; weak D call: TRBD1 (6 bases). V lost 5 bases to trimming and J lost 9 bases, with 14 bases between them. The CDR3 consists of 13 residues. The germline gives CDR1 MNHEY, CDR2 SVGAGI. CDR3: CASSDRHLGPQHF. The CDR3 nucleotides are TGTGCCAGCAGTGACAGGCACTTAGGGCCCCAGCATTTT.

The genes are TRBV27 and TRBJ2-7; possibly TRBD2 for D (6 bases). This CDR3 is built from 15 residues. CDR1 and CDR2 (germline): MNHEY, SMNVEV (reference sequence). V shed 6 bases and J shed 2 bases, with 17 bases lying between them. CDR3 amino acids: CASRPKTGLTYEQYF. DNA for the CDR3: TGTGCCAGCAGGCCCAAAACGGGACTCACCTACGAGCAGTACTTC.

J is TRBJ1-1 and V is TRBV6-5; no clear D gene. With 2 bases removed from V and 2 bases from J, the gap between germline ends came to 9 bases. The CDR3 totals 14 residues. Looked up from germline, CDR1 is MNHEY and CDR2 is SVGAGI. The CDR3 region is CASSYDGENTEAFF. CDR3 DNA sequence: TGTGCCAGCAGTTACGACGGGGAAAACACTGAAGCTTTCTTT.

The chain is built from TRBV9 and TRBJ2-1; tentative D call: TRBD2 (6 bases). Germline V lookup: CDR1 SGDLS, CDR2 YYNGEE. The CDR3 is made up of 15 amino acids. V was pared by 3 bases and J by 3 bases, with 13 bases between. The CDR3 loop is CASSASGSGYNEQFF. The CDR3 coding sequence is TGTGCCAGCAGCGCCTCTGGTAGCGGCTACAATGAGCAGTTCTTC.

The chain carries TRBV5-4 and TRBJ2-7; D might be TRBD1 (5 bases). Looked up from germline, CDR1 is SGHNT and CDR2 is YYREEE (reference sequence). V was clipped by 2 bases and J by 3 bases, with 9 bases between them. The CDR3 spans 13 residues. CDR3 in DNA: TGTGCCAGCAGCTTCAGGGTGGGCTACGAGCAGTACTTC. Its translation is CASSFRVGYEQYF.

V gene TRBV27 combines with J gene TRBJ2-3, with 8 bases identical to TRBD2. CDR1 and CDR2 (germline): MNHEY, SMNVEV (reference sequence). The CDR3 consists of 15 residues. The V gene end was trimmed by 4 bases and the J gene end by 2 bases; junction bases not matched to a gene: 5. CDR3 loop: CASSWAGGYTDTQYF. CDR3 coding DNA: TGTGCCAGCAGTTGGGCGGGGGGCTACACAGATACGCAGTATTTT.

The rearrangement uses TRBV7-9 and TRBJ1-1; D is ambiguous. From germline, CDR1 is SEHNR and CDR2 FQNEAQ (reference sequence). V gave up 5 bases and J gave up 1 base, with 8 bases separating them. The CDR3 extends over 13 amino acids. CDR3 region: CASSTNRNTEAFF. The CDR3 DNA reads TGTGCCAGCAGCACAAACCGGAACACTGAAGCTTTCTTT.

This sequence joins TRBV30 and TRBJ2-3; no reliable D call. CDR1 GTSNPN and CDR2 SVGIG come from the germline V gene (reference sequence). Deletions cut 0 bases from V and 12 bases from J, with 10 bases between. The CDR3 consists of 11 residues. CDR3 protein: CAWSVEPFQYF. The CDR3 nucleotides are TGTGCCTGGAGTGTAGAGCCCTTCCAGTATTTT.

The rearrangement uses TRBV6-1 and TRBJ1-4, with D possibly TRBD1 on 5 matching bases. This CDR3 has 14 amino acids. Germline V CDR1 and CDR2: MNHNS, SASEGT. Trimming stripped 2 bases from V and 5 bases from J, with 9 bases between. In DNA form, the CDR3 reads TGTGCCAGCAGTGAACGGGGGGTAAATGAAAAACTGTTTTTT. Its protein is CASSERGVNEKLFF.

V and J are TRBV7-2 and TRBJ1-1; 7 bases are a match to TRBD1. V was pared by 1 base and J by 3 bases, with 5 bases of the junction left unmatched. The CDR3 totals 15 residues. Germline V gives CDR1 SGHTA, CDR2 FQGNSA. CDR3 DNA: TGTGCCAGCAGCTTAGTAGGAGGGGGCGACACTGAAGCTTTCTTT. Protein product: CASSLVGGGDTEAFF.

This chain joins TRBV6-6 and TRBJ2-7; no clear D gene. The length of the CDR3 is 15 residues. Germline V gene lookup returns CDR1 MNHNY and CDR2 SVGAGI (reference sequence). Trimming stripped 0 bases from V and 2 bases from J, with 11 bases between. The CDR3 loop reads CASSYSLAGTYEQYF. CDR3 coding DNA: TGTGCCAGCAGTTACTCGTTAGCCGGTACCTACGAGCAGTACTTC.

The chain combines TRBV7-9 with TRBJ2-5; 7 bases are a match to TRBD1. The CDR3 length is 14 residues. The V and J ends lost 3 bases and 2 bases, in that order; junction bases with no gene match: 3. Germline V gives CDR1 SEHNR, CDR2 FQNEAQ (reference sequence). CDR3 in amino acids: CASSFQDRQETQYF. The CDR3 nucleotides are TGTGCCAGCAGCTTCCAGGACAGGCAAGAGACCCAGTACTTC.

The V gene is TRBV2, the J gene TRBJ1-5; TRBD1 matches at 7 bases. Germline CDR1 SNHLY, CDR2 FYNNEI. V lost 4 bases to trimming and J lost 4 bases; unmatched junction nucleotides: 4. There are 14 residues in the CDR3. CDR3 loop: CASSAPDRNQPQHF. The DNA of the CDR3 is TGTGCCAGCAGTGCCCCGGACAGGAATCAGCCCCAGCATTTT.

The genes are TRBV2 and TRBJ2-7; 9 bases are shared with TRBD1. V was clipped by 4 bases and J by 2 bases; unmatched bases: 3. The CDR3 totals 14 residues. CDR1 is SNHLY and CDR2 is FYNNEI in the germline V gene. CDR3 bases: TGTGCCAGCAGTGTGGACAGGGGAACCTACGAGCAGTACTTC. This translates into CASSVDRGTYEQYF.

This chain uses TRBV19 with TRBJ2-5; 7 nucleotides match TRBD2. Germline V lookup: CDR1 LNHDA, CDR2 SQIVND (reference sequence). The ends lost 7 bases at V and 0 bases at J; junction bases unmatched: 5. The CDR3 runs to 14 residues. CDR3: CASKGLADQETQYF. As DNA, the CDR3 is TGTGCCAGTAAGGGGCTAGCGGACCAAGAGACCCAGTACTTC. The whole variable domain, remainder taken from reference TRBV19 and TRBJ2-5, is DGGITQSPKYLFRKEGQNVTLSCEQNLNHDAMYWYRQDPGQGLRLIYYSQIVNDFQKGDIAEGYSVSREKKESFPLTVTSAQKNPTAFYLCASKGLADQETQYFGPGTRLLVL.

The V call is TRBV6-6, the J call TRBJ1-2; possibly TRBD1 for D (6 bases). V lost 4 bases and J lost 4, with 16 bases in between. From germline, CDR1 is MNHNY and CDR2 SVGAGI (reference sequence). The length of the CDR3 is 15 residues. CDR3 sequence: CASSSGQGIGYGYTF. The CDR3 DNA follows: TGTGCCAGCAGTTCCGGCCAGGGGATAGGCTATGGCTACACCTTC.

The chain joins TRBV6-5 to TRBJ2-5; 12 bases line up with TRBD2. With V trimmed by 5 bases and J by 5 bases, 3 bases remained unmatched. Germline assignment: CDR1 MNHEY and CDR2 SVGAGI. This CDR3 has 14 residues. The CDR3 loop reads CASSPGLAGETQYF. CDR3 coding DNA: TGTGCCAGCAGTCCAGGACTAGCGGGGGAGACCCAGTACTTC.

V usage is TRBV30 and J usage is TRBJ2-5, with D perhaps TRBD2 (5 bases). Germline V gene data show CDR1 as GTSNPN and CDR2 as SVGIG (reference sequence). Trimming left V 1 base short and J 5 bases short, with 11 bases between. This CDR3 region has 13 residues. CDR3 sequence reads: CAWSARLFETQYF. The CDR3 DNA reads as TGTGCCTGGAGTGCCCGACTATTTGAGACCCAGTACTTC.